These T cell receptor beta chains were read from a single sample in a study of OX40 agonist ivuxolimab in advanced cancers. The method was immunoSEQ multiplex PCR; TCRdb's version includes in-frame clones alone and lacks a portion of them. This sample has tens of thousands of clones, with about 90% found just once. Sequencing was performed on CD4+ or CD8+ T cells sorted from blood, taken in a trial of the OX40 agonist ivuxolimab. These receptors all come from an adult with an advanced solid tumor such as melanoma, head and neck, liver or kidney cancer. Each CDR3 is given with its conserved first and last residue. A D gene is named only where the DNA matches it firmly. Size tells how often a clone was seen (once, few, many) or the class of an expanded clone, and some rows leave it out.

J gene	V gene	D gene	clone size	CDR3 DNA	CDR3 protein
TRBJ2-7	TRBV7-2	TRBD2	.	TGTGCCAGCAGTTCCTGGACTAGCGGGTCCTACGAGCAGTACTTC	CASSSWTSGSYEQYF
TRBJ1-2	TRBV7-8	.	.	TGTGCCAGCAGCTTAGGCGGGGTGATGGTCTATGGCTACACCTTC	CASSLGGVMVYGYTF
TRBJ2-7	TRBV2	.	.	TGTGCCAGCAGTGTACAGCTAGCGACCTCCTACGAGCAGTACTTC	CASSVQLATSYEQYF
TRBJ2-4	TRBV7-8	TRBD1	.	TGTGCCAGCAGCTTAACCTGGACAGGGTGGGTTGGTGCCAAAAACATTCAGTACTTC	CASSLTWTGWVGAKNIQYF
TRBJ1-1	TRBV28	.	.	TGTGCCAGCAGTTCTCCCGGGGGGGGTAAGGCTTTCTTT	CASSSPGGGKAFF
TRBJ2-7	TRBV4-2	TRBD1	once	TGTGCCAGCAGCGCCGTCGCGGGACAGGGGACCTCCTACGAGCAGTACTTC	CASSAVAGQGTSYEQYF
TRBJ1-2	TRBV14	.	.	TGTGCCAGCAGCCAAGCGGGGCTCTTATATGGCTACACCTTC	CASSQAGLLYGYTF
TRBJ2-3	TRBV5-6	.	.	TGTGCCAGCAGCTTGGTCCAGACTTACACAGGTGATACGCAGTATTTT	CASSLVQTYTGDTQYF
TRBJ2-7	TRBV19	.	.	TGTGCCAGTAGTATAGTGGGAGCGGGTAGCTCCTACGAGCAGTACTTC	CASSIVGAGSSYEQYF
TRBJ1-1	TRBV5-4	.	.	TGTGCCAGCAGCCCCTTGGGGATTGACACTGAAGCTTTCTTT	CASSPLGIDTEAFF
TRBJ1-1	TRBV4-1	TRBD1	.	TGCGCCAGCAGCCAGACCATGGGACAGGGGAACACTGAAGCTTTCTTT	CASSQTMGQGNTEAFF
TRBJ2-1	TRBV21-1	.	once	TGTGCCAGCAGCAAGGACGTTAGGGATGATGAGCAGTTCTTC	CASSKDVRDDEQFF
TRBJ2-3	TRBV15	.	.	TGTGCCACCAACTCCCGACGGGGAAGCACAGATACGCAGTATTTT	CATNSRRGSTDTQYF
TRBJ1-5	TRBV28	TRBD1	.	TGTGCCAGCACCCTACCGACAGGGGCTGGAAATCAGCCCCAGCATTTT	CASTLPTGAGNQPQHF
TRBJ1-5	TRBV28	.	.	TGTGCCAGCAGTTCCCCTCAGGGAGGTCAGCCCCAGCATTTT	CASSSPQGGQPQHF
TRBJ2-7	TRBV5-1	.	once	TGCGCCAGCAGCTTAACGTGGGGGGAAGGCTACGAGCAGTACTTC	CASSLTWGEGYEQYF
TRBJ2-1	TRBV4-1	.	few	TGCGCCAGCAGCCAAGATCCCACCCCCTTAACGAACAATGAGCAGTTCTTC	CASSQDPTPLTNNEQFF
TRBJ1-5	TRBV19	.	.	TGTGCCAGTAGTATATTGACGGATAATCAGCCCCAGCATTTT	CASSILTDNQPQHF
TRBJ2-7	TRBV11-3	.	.	TGTGCCAGCAGCTGGAGAGGATCCTACGAGCAGTACTTC	CASSWRGSYEQYF
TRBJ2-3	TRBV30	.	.	TGTGCCTGGAGTGAAGGCGGGATGAGCACAGATACGCAGTATTTT	CAWSEGGMSTDTQYF
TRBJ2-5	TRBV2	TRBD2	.	TGTGCCAGCAGCCCTTTCCGACTAGCGGAGAGTCAAGAGACCCAGTACTTC	CASSPFRLAESQETQYF
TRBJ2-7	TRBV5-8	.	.	TGTGCCAGCAGCTTGCAGCACAGCTCCTACGAGCAGTACTTC	CASSLQHSSYEQYF
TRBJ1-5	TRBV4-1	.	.	TGCGCCAGCAGCCAAGCGGGGGCCAACAATCAGCCCCAGCATTTT	CASSQAGANNQPQHF
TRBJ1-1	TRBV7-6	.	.	TGTGCCAGCAGCCAACAGACGCCGGGATTGAGGACTGAAGCTTTCTTT	CASSQQTPGLRTEAFF